These 12 T cell receptor beta chains were all obtained from the same sample, sequenced in a study of metastatic and nonmetastatic thyroid tumors. With MiXCR, TCRdb called clones anew from the PCR reads. The sample lists about 25,000 clones, more than 20% occurring once. None of the patients had undergone any treatment ahead of thyroid surgery. Sequencing used blood. These receptors were obtained from a male donor with papillary thyroid cancer or a benign thyroid nodule (not recorded which). Some clones in this sample may be carry-over from other donors' samples.

This clone appeared many times. The chain carries TRBV12-3 or TRBV12-4 and TRBJ2-1; the match to TRBD2 covers 8 bases. The V gene end was trimmed by 6 bases and the J gene end by 3 bases; junction bases not matched to a gene: 10. CDR3 length: 16 amino acids. CDR3 DNA sequence: TGTGCCAGCAGCCCAACTAGCGGAGCCCACTACAATGAGCAGTTCTTC. Amino acids: CASSPTSGAHYNEQFF.

This clone was counted between two and nine times. The CDR3 DNA sequence: TGTGCCAGCAGTTACTCTTCGCTCCTTGATACGCAGTATTTT. Its translation is CASSYSSLLDTQYF. The V call is TRBV6-2 or TRBV6-3, the J call TRBJ2-3, with D unclear. This CDR3 has 14 amino acids. With 0 bases removed from V and 6 bases from J, the gap between germline ends came to 10 bases. Germline V CDR1 and CDR2: MNHEY, SVGEGT.

This clone was recorded a few times. V usage is TRBV12-3 or TRBV12-4 and J usage is TRBJ2-7; TRBD2 matches at 13 bases. The CDR3 loop spans 16 amino acids. The trim removed 5 bases at V and 2 bases at J, leaving 6 bases unmatched. CDR3 DNA: TGTGCCAGCAGTCCGCGACTAGCGGGAGGAACCTACGAGCAGTACTTC. Its translation is CASSPRLAGGTYEQYF.

This clone was picked up many times. The chain carries TRBV12-3 or TRBV12-4 and TRBJ1-2; 8 bases line up with TRBD1. This CDR3 contains 13 residues. V dropped 6 bases and J dropped 7; count of bases not matched to a gene: 7. DNA of the CDR3: TGTGCCAGCAGCGGACAGGGCAAGGGTGGCTACACCTTC. Amino acid sequence: CASSGQGKGGYTF.

The chain is built from TRBV5-1 and TRBJ2-3; 10 positions match TRBD2. The junction had 8 bases not matched to a gene; V was cut back by 1 base and J by 6 bases. CDR3 size: 16 residues. The V gene's germline CDR1 is SGHRS and CDR2 YFSETQ. The CDR3 coding sequence is TGCGCCAGCAGCTTGTTGGCCCTAGCGGGGGTTGATACGCAGTATTTT. Translation: CASSLLALAGVDTQYF.

The chain couples TRBV6-1 to TRBJ1-1; D call uncertain. The germline CDR1 and CDR2 sequences are MNHNS and SASEGT. The CDR3 is 15 residues long. Trimming left V 6 bases short and J 4 bases short, with 18 bases between. The CDR3, as DNA: TGTGCCAGCAGCTCGACGGTCTACAGCGGCACTGAAGCTTTCTTT. Amino acid sequence: CASSSTVYSGTEAFF.

This clone was seen many times. V is TRBV5-1 and J is TRBJ1-5; the D is unclear. This CDR3 comprises 15 residues. V lost 3 bases to trimming and J lost 2 bases, with 12 bases between them. Germline CDR1 reads SGHRS; CDR2 reads YFSETQ. CDR3 DNA sequence: TGCGCCAGCAGCTCATCGCCAGGCGGCAATCAGCCCCAGCATTTT. Translating gives CASSSSPGGNQPQHF.

This clone was seen a handful of times. The junction departs from the called germline gene at one end, perhaps through a read error. The chain links TRBV12-3 or TRBV12-4 to TRBJ2-3; D is uncertain. This CDR3 has 15 amino acids. The CDR3 is CASSLSDRPADTQYF. CDR3 nucleotide sequence: TGTGCCAGCAGTTTAAGTGACCGTCCAGCAGATACTCAGTATTTT.

The genes are TRBV9 and TRBJ2-1, with D possibly being TRBD2 (6 bases). Per the germline V gene, CDR1 is SGDLS and CDR2 is YYNGEE. The CDR3 contains 14 residues. Trimming stripped 3 bases from V and 11 bases from J, with 18 bases between. The CDR3 coding sequence is TGTGCCAGCAGCGCGAATGACATGGGGGGTAAGCAGTTCTTC. Protein: CASSANDMGGKQFF. The full variable domain, in which reference TRBV9 and TRBJ2-1 provide the parts outside the CDR3, is DSGVTQTPKHLITATGQRVTLRCSPRSGDLSVYWYQQSLDQGLQFLIQYYNGEERAKGNILERFSAQQFPDLHSELNLSSLELGDSALYFCASSANDMGGKQFFGPGTRLTVL.

The rearrangement uses TRBV20-1 and TRBJ2-5; D may match TRBD1 or TRBD2 (5 bases each). The CDR3 totals 12 residues. In germline, CDR1 is DFQATT, CDR2 SNEGSKA (reference sequence). V was clipped by 5 bases and J by 5 bases, with 12 bases between them. The CDR3 DNA reads TGCAGTGCTGAGTGGGACGCCGAGACCCAGTACTTC. Translation: CSAEWDAETQYF.

Many counts were recorded for this clone. The chain recombines TRBV28 with TRBJ2-3, with D tentatively TRBD1 (6 bases). CDR1 is MDHEN and CDR2 is SYDVKM in the germline V gene. This CDR3 comprises 16 residues. Trimming removed 6 bases from V and 4 bases from J, with 20 bases in between. In DNA form, the CDR3 reads TGTGCCAGCAGCGGACATATATACAGGGCGGCAGATACGCAGTATTTT. This gives the protein CASSGHIYRAADTQYF.

This clone was detected many times. The CDR3 loop is CASSLGESSYNEQFF. The CDR3 nucleotides read TGTGCCAGCAGCTTAGGGGAGAGCTCCTACAATGAGCAGTTCTTC. The genes are TRBV5-8 and TRBJ2-1; D is possibly TRBD1 or TRBD2 (5 bases each). The CDR3 runs 15 residues. The V gene's germline CDR1 is SGHTS and CDR2 YDEGEE. The ends were cut back, 2 bases at V and 0 bases at J, with 9 bases in the middle. Full variable domain (rest looked up from reference TRBV5-8 and TRBJ2-1): EAGVTQSPTHLIKTRGQQATLRCSPISGHTSVYWYQQALGLGLQFLLWYDEGEERNRGNFPPRFSGRQFPNYSSELNVNALELEDSALYLCASSLGESSYNEQFFGPGTRLTVL.